A selection of T cell receptor beta chains follows, all from one sample in a study of cytomegalovirus exposure and HLA in healthy donors. Measured with immunoSEQ multiplex PCR; TCRdb has only the in-frame clones, and not every one. Of around 110,000 clones listed, around 81% are singletons. Sequencing was performed on PBMCs. These TCRs come from a woman aged 25 to 39 in good health and CMV-seronegative. Each CDR3 is given with its conserved first and last residue. The D gene is left open where the match is weak. Rows give clone size only sometimes, using once, few, many, or a class for an expanded clone.

TGCGCCAGCAGCCAAGATAGGAGCTCTGGAAACACCATATATTTT CASSQDRSSGNTIYF 15 TRBV4-1 - few TRBJ1-3
TGCGCCAGCAGCTTAAGAGGGCTAAACACAGATACGCAGTATTTT CASSLRGLNTDTQYF 15 TRBV5-1 - - TRBJ2-3
TGTGCCAGCAGCCCCGGGGCAGATACGCAGTATTTT CASSPGADTQYF 12 TRBV7-2 - - TRBJ2-3
TGTGCCAGCAGTGCTACAGATACGCAGTATTTT CASSATDTQYF 11 TRBV2 - - TRBJ2-3
TGTGCCAGCTCACCCGGCCAGGGCAGCGAAAAACTGTTTTTT CASSPGQGSEKLFF 14 TRBV18 - - TRBJ1-4
TGTGCCAGCAGCAAGGGGACACCGACCTTCTACGAGCAGTACTTC CASSKGTPTFYEQYF 15 TRBV5-6 - - TRBJ2-7
TGTGCCAGCAGCCTGGACAGGGAACTTGCTGAAGCTTTCTTT CASSLDRELAEAFF 14 TRBV27 TRBD1 - TRBJ1-1
TGCGCCAGCAGCCAAGGACTAGTCCAAACCGGGGAGCTGTTTTTT CASSQGLVQTGELFF 15 TRBV4-1 - - TRBJ2-2
TGCGCCAGCAGTGAGTCGTTCGGGGAAAAGGTGAACACTGAAGCTTTCTTT CASSESFGEKVNTEAFF 17 TRBV10-1 - - TRBJ1-1
TGTGCCAGCAGTTTATCGCTAGCTCAAGAGACCCAGTACTTC CASSLSLAQETQYF 14 TRBV28 - - TRBJ2-5
TGTGCCAGTAGTATAGACGGACTAGCGGGAGGTCTGGAGCAGTTCTTC CASSIDGLAGGLEQFF 16 TRBV19 TRBD2 - TRBJ2-1
TGTGCCAGTAAAGGGACAGGGTCCCACGAGCAGTACTTC CASKGTGSHEQYF 13 TRBV19 TRBD1 - TRBJ2-7
TGTGCCAGCAGTACCCTCGAGGCGGGGTCCAGCAATCAGCCCCAGCATTTT CASSTLEAGSSNQPQHF 17 TRBV5-5 - - TRBJ1-5
TGTGCCAGCAGTCCGTGGGCGGGAGGCTACGAGCAGTACTTC CASSPWAGGYEQYF 14 TRBV27 TRBD2 - TRBJ2-7
TGTGCCAGCCAGGGGGCTACTGGCTACACCTTC CASQGATGYTF 11 TRBV5-4 TRBD1 few TRBJ1-2
TGTGCCAGCAGTACGGGGACAGGGGTAGGCTACACCTTC CASSTGTGVGYTF 13 TRBV6-5 TRBD1 - TRBJ1-2
TGTGCCAGCAGCTTAGATACCCTTCGCCCCAGCTCCTACGAGCAGTACTTC CASSLDTLRPSSYEQYF 17 TRBV7-2 - - TRBJ2-7
TGCGCCAGCAGCTTGGTTAGCGGGAGTTTTACAGATACGCAGTATTTT CASSLVSGSFTDTQYF 16 TRBV5-1 TRBD2 - TRBJ2-3
TGTGCCAGCACTACCTGGGAGGGGTCTAGCGCGAACACCGGGGAGCTGTTTTTT CASTTWEGSSANTGELFF 18 TRBV7-9 TRBD2 - TRBJ2-2
TGTGCCAGCAGCTCCCTAGCGGGAGCCTACGAGCAGTACTTC CASSSLAGAYEQYF 14 TRBV9 TRBD2 - TRBJ2-7
TGTGCCAGCAGTGAATATAGACAGGAGAACACTGAAGCTTTCTTT CASSEYRQENTEAFF 15 TRBV25-1 - - TRBJ1-1
TGTGCCAGCAGGAGGAGCCTACAAGAGACCCAGTACTTC CASRRSLQETQYF 13 TRBV7-9 - - TRBJ2-5
TGTGCCAGCAGTTTCGCGGGACCCTTGTACGAGCAGTACTTC CASSFAGPLYEQYF 14 TRBV27 - - TRBJ2-7
TGCAGCGCCAAGGGGGGGCAGGGACTGTACAATGAGCAGTTCTTC CSAKGGQGLYNEQFF 15 TRBV29-1 - - TRBJ2-1
TGTGCCAGCAGTCCCGGGACTAGCGGGATCGATGAGCAGTTCTTC CASSPGTSGIDEQFF 15 TRBV2 TRBD2 - TRBJ2-1
TGTGCCAGCATAATTCAGGGAGATACGCAGTATTTT CASIIQGDTQYF 12 TRBV7-2 - - TRBJ2-3
TGCGCCAGCAGTGAGTCGACTTTTGGGGGACAAGACGAGCAGTACTTC CASSESTFGGQDEQYF 16 TRBV10-1 - once TRBJ2-7
TGTGCCAGCAGGGACAGTCAAGAGACCCAGTACTTC CASRDSQETQYF 12 TRBV28 - - TRBJ2-5
TGTGCCAGCAGCCCCATTCGGGGGAGAAAAAACATTCAGTACTTC CASSPIRGRKNIQYF 15 TRBV21-1 - - TRBJ2-4
TGTGCGGGGGCGACCACAAGATCCTACAATGAGCAGTTCTTC CAGATTRSYNEQFF 14 TRBV30 - - TRBJ2-1
TGTGCCACCAAGGGAGGGATCAATCAGCCCCAGCATTTT CATKGGINQPQHF 13 TRBV6-1 - - TRBJ1-5
TGTGCCAGCAGAAAACTCGGGACAGGGGATGAAAAACTGTTTTTT CASRKLGTGDEKLFF 15 TRBV11-1 TRBD1 - TRBJ1-4
TGTGCCAGCAGTGTCGGGACTAGCAACGAGCAGTACTTC CASSVGTSNEQYF 13 TRBV27 TRBD2 - TRBJ2-7
TGTGCCAGCAGCCCGACAGGGGGCAACACTGAAGCTTTCTTT CASSPTGGNTEAFF 14 TRBV11-2 TRBD1 - TRBJ1-1
TGTGCCAGCTCACCACCGAACAGGAGTCGGATAATGGGAAACACCATATATTTT CASSPPNRSRIMGNTIYF 18 TRBV18 - - TRBJ1-3